The 19 T cell receptor beta chains below come from one sample, sequenced in a study of blood T cells in healthy people across ages. A J-beta primer mix and a sample-barcoded 5' primer were used in a second PCR of about 7 to 12 cycles. Each CDR3 protein is one row after TCRdb ran MiXCR on the 5' RACE reads. This repertoire shows roughly 2 million distinct CDR3 sequences, about 50% found once; its top ten account for over 2%. Sequenced material: blood. Receptor source: a woman aged 40 to 50 in good health.

The rearrangement links TRBV4-1 to TRBJ2-5; 8 bases fit TRBD1. The trim removed 0 bases at V and 4 bases at J, leaving 4 bases unmatched. CDR1 is MGHRA, CDR2 YSYEKL, per germline. The CDR3 covers 15 residues. The DNA for the CDR3 is TGCGCCAGCAGCCAAGAACAGGGGGTAAGAGAGACCCAGTACTTC. Translating it yields CASSQEQGVRETQYF.

V gene TRBV7-2 combines with J gene TRBJ1-4; perhaps TRBD1 as D (5 bases). The V and J ends lost 1 base and 4 bases respectively, with 7 bases between them. The CDR3 covers 14 residues. Looked up from germline, CDR1 is SGHTA and CDR2 is FQGNSA. The CDR3 spells CASSLGGDNEKLFF. The CDR3 bases are TGTGCCAGCAGCTTAGGGGGGGATAATGAAAAACTGTTTTTT.

The chain has TRBV20-1 and TRBJ2-7; D not resolved. Per the germline V gene, CDR1 is DFQATT and CDR2 is SNEGSKA (reference sequence). The V and J ends lost 6 bases and 1 base respectively, with 13 bases between them. This CDR3 contains 13 residues. This chain's CDR3 is CSAALVPSYEQYF. The CDR3 region has the DNA TGCAGTGCAGCACTCGTACCTTCCTACGAGCAGTACTTC.

This rearrangement joins TRBV4-2 to TRBJ1-4, with 9 bases lining up with TRBD1. Germline V gene sequence: CDR1 LGHNA, CDR2 YNFKEQ. The CDR3 has 18 amino acids. The junction had 11 bases not matched to a gene; V was cut back by 1 base and J by 5 bases. The CDR3 coding sequence is TGTGCCAGCAGCCAAGGAGGAGGGGGACAGGGATGGAATGAAAAACTGTTTTTT. Translating gives CASSQGGGGQGWNEKLFF.

In this sample, this clonotype turned up a few times. The chain uses TRBV20-1 and TRBJ2-5; TRBD2 agrees at 13 bases. V shed 6 bases and J 0 bases; nucleotides not matched to a gene: 4. This CDR3 has 15 residues. In germline, CDR1 is DFQATT, CDR2 SNEGSKA (reference sequence). CDR3 in DNA: TGCAGTGCGACCGGGACTAGCGGGGACCAAGAGACCCAGTACTTC. Translated: CSATGTSGDQETQYF.

This clonotype was detected only a few times. The J gene is TRBJ1-2, the V gene TRBV6-5; TRBD1 agrees at 8 bases. The CDR3 totals 12 residues. CDR1 and CDR2 from the germline V gene are MNHEY and SVGAGI. V dropped 6 bases and J dropped 6; count of bases not matched to a gene: 3. CDR3 nucleotide sequence: TGTGCCAGCAGGGGACAGGTGGATGGCTACACCTTC. Translating gives CASRGQVDGYTF.

This clonotype was observed many times. J is TRBJ2-5 and V is TRBV29-1; 9 bases match TRBD2. The ends lost 6 bases at V and 4 bases at J; junction bases unmatched: 9. The CDR3 contains 14 residues. Germline V lookup: CDR1 SQVTM, CDR2 ANQGSEA. CDR3 in amino acids: CSVTERGAGETQYF. The CDR3 coding sequence is TGCAGCGTGACCGAGCGGGGGGCAGGAGAGACCCAGTACTTC.

In this sample, this clonotype turned up a few times. The chain employs TRBV20-1 and TRBJ2-4; 12 bases line up with TRBD2. The CDR3 totals 16 residues. Trimming took 4 bases from V and 2 from J; bases not matched to a gene: 6. From germline, CDR1 is DFQATT and CDR2 SNEGSKA (reference sequence). CDR3 sequence: CSATSSGGAPKNIQYF. The CDR3 nucleotides read TGCAGTGCTACATCTAGCGGGGGGGCGCCCAAAAACATTCAGTACTTC.

V and J are TRBV3-1 and TRBJ2-5; 8 bases are shared with TRBD1. The CDR3 covers 15 residues. Germline CDR1 and CDR2: LGHDT and YNNKEL (reference sequence). The V segment lost 3 bases and the J segment 9 bases; nucleotides outside the gene matches: 12. Here the CDR3 reads CASSQAGTGKMAQYF. CDR3 in DNA: TGTGCCAGCAGCCAGGCCGGGACAGGTAAAATGGCCCAGTACTTC.

This chain uses TRBV29-1 with TRBJ2-6; possible D gene TRBD1, 6 bases. Germline CDR1 SQVTM, CDR2 ANQGSEA. The CDR3 extends over 16 amino acids. V lost 5 bases to trimming and J lost 0 bases, with 14 bases between them. In DNA, the CDR3 is TGCAGCGTTTCCGGGACACCAAGCTCTGGGGCCAACGTCCTGACTTTC. Protein: CSVSGTPSSGANVLTF.

The chain couples TRBV27 to TRBJ1-2; TRBD1 might be the D (5 bases). This CDR3 contains 17 residues. The germline CDR1 and CDR2 sequences are MNHEY and SMNVEV (reference sequence). Trimming removed 0 bases from V and 0 bases from J, with 14 bases in between. CDR3 DNA sequence: TGTGCCAGCAGTTTATCGTGGGGCGACAAATCTAACTATGGCTACACCTTC. As protein: CASSLSWGDKSNYGYTF.

The rearrangement joins TRBV11-1 to TRBJ2-5; D is ambiguous. This CDR3 has 14 amino acids. Looked up from germline, CDR1 is SGHAT and CDR2 is FQDESV (reference sequence). V lost 1 base, J lost 3 bases, and 9 bases lay in between. The CDR3 nucleotides read TGTGCCAGCAGCTTAGGCGCTGCAGAAGAGACCCAGTACTTC. As protein: CASSLGAAEETQYF.

This chain uses TRBV6-4 with TRBJ2-5; D remains unclear. The J call may be faulty, since TRBJ2-7 better matches the DNA end. The CDR3 length is 13 residues. Looked up from germline, CDR1 is MRHNA and CDR2 is SNTAGT. CDR3 nucleotide sequence: TGTGCCAGCAGCGTCTTTTTGGACTACGAGCAGTACTTC. This sequence encodes CASSVFLDYEQYF.

The table lists this clonotype with a few counts. V and J are TRBV25-1 and TRBJ1-5, with D possibly being TRBD1 (5 bases). Trimming shortened V by 2 bases and J by 4 bases, and 9 bases separated the two germline ends. CDR3 length: 14 amino acids. Germline V gene lookup returns CDR1 MGHDK and CDR2 SYGVNS. For the CDR3, the DNA is TGTGCCAGCAGTGAAGGGGGGTTAAATCAGCCCCAGCATTTT. Translated: CASSEGGLNQPQHF.

The chain couples TRBV3-1 to TRBJ1-2; maybe TRBD1 (5 bases). There are 14 residues in the CDR3. CDR1 and CDR2 from the germline V gene are LGHDT and YNNKEL (reference sequence). V was trimmed by 4 bases and J by 2 bases, leaving 11 bases between them. In nucleotides, the CDR3 is TGTGCCAGCAGCCCTACGGGACGGAACTATGGCTACACCTTC. The encoded protein is CASSPTGRNYGYTF. Based on the CDR3 plus reference TRBV3-1 and TRBJ1-2, the full variable domain is DTAVSQTPKYLVTQMGNDKSIKCEQNLGHDTMYWYKQDSKKFLKIMFSYNNKELIINETVPNRFSPKSPDKAHLNLHINSLELGDSAVYFCASSPTGRNYGYTFGSGTRLTVV.

The chain has TRBV4-1 and TRBJ2-3; 12 bases fit TRBD2. Germline loops: CDR1 MGHRA, CDR2 YSYEKL. This CDR3 is built from 17 residues. V was pared by 2 bases and J by 2 bases, with 5 bases of the junction left unmatched. The CDR3 sequence: CASSQRTSGASTDTQYF. The CDR3 DNA is TGCGCCAGCAGCCAACGGACTAGCGGGGCTTCCACAGATACGCAGTATTTT.

This clonotype has only a few counts. J is TRBJ2-4 and V is TRBV6-5; D uncertain. The CDR3 spans 18 residues. Germline V gene sequence: CDR1 MNHEY, CDR2 SVGAGI. V was cut by 0 bases and J by 0 bases, with 15 bases left in between. In nucleotides, the CDR3 is TGTGCCAGCAGTTACTCGACGCTCAGGCCACTAGCCAAAAACATTCAGTACTTC. The encoded protein is CASSYSTLRPLAKNIQYF.

This rearrangement joins TRBV6-1 to TRBJ2-7, with D tentatively TRBD1 (6 bases). Trimming stripped 3 bases from V and 12 bases from J, with 15 bases between. CDR1 and CDR2 from the germline V gene are MNHNS and SASEGT. The CDR3 length is 12 residues. The CDR3 loop is CASSELQTGWYF. Here the CDR3 DNA reads TGTGCCAGCAGTGAGTTACAGACAGGATGGTACTTC.

The chain is built from TRBV5-1 and TRBJ2-1, with a weak D call TRBD1 (6 bases). Looked up from germline, CDR1 is SGHRS and CDR2 is YFSETQ. The CDR3 has 15 amino acids. V dropped 9 bases and J dropped 0 bases, with 16 bases sitting between them. The chain's CDR3 is CATATRGSSYNEQFF. Here the CDR3 DNA reads TGCGCCACCGCAACAAGGGGGAGCTCCTACAATGAGCAGTTCTTC.